A selection of T cell receptor beta chains follows, all from one sample in a study of a mutant IDH1 vaccine in newly diagnosed glioma. Their cognate antigens are unknown. Sequencing was performed with immunoSEQ multiplex PCR; in TCRdb, only in-frame clones are kept and a portion is missing. Found here are approximately 79,000 clones, more than 80% of them singletons; the top ten hold roughly 0.74%. The specimen was PBMCs, collected from a glioma patient whose treatment included an IDH1 peptide vaccine. These receptors were collected from a woman in her forties or fifties with glioma. The CDR3 runs from the conserved cysteine through the conserved F or W. D genes are given only for firm matches. Part of the rows lack a size; the others show once, few, many or a class for expanded clones.

j_call cdr3_length clone_size d_call v_call cdr3_aa cdr3_nt
TRBJ2-5 13 - - TRBV5-1 CASRDQAGETQYF TGCGCCAGCAGGGACCAGGCCGGAGAGACCCAGTACTTC
TRBJ1-2 13 - - TRBV28 CASRPTVLDGYTF TGTGCCAGCAGGCCGACAGTGCTCGATGGCTACACCTTC
TRBJ1-5 14 - - TRBV11-2 CASSPGQGNQPQHF TGTGCCAGCAGCCCCGGACAAGGCAATCAGCCCCAGCATTTT
TRBJ2-2 15 few - TRBV30 CAWSVLVDGTGELFF TGTGCCTGGAGTGTACTAGTGGACGGGACCGGGGAGCTGTTTTTT
TRBJ1-2 13 - - TRBV28 CASSPPAHYGYTF TGTGCCAGCAGTCCCCCGGCGCACTATGGCTACACCTTC
TRBJ2-2 15 - - TRBV19 CASSRSQGNTGELFF TGTGCCAGTAGTAGGTCACAGGGAAACACCGGGGAGCTGTTTTTT
TRBJ1-5 15 few - TRBV2 CASNQGQNSNQPQHF TGTGCCAGCAACCAGGGGCAAAATAGCAATCAGCCCCAGCATTTT
TRBJ1-1 12 - - TRBV28 CASSFYKREAFF TGTGCCAGCAGTTTCTACAAGAGGGAAGCTTTCTTT
TRBJ2-1 14 - - TRBV2 CASRGHLGGNEQFF TGTGCCAGCAGGGGGCACCTTGGGGGGAATGAGCAGTTCTTC
TRBJ2-2 14 - - TRBV27 CASSRLGLTGELFF TGTGCCAGCAGTCGTCTGGGACTCACCGGGGAGCTGTTTTTT
TRBJ2-5 11 - - TRBV20-1 CSARGPRTQYF TGCAGTGCTAGAGGGCCGAGGACCCAGTACTTC
TRBJ2-3 13 - - TRBV28 CASSPLSTDTQYF TGTGCCAGCAGTCCCCTGAGCACAGATACGCAGTATTTT
TRBJ2-3 12 - - TRBV6-1 CASSEHTDTQYF TGTGCCAGCAGTGAACACACAGATACGCAGTATTTT
TRBJ1-5 15 once - TRBV2 CASSRQINLNQPQHF TGTGCCAGCAGTAGACAGATAAACCTCAATCAGCCCCAGCATTTT
TRBJ1-5 18 - - TRBV7-7 CASSSSGQIIAGNQPQHF TGTGCTAGCAGCTCTTCTGGACAGATAATAGCTGGGAATCAGCCCCAGCATTTT
TRBJ2-7 14 - - TRBV11-2 CASSLKRGPYEQYF TGTGCCAGCAGCTTAAAGCGAGGACCCTACGAGCAGTACTTC
TRBJ1-2 13 - TRBD1 TRBV5-1 CASSDRDRYGYTF TGCGCCAGCAGCGATCGGGACAGATATGGCTACACCTTC
TRBJ2-2 16 - - TRBV7-9 CASNLGGRGLTGELFF TGTGCCAGCAACCTTGGTGGGAGAGGGCTCACCGGGGAGCTGTTTTTT
TRBJ1-2 11 - - TRBV2 CASSAGGGYTF TGTGCCAGCAGTGCGGGGGGAGGCTACACCTTC
TRBJ2-1 13 - - TRBV30 CAWSVNFYNEQFF TGTGCCTGGAGTGTCAACTTTTACAATGAGCAGTTCTTC